This T cell receptor beta chain was found in a study of Tregs in tolerant kidney transplant recipients. Study observations and caveats: In tolerant patients, donor-specific Tregs outgrew total Tregs, suggesting antigen-driven expansion. Changing PCR primers prevented nucleotide comparison between some patients' samples.

Remarks on this clone: Its antigen is still unknown.

Unstimulated regulatory T cells (CD4+CD25+CD127-), CD4+CD25- non-regulatory cells, CD4 and CD8 cells were FACS-sorted from thawed PBMCs. Trimming removed 2 bases from V and 8 bases from J, with 11 bases in between. The germline V gene encodes CDR1 SGDLS and CDR2 YYNGEE. The CDR3 is made up of 13 amino acids. Produced via immunoSEQ multiplex PCR; TCRdb's table is partial and in-frame only. Of about 69,000 clones listed, roughly 91% are singletons. The material was CD4+ T cells from blood, obtained before the transplant. The V gene is TRBV9, the J gene TRBJ1-5; unclear D gene. This sequence originates from a human donor who received a combined kidney and bone marrow transplant. CDR3 amino acids: CASSVAPIEPQHF. The DNA of the CDR3 is TGTGCCAGCAGCGTCGCCCCGATAGAGCCCCAGCATTTT.